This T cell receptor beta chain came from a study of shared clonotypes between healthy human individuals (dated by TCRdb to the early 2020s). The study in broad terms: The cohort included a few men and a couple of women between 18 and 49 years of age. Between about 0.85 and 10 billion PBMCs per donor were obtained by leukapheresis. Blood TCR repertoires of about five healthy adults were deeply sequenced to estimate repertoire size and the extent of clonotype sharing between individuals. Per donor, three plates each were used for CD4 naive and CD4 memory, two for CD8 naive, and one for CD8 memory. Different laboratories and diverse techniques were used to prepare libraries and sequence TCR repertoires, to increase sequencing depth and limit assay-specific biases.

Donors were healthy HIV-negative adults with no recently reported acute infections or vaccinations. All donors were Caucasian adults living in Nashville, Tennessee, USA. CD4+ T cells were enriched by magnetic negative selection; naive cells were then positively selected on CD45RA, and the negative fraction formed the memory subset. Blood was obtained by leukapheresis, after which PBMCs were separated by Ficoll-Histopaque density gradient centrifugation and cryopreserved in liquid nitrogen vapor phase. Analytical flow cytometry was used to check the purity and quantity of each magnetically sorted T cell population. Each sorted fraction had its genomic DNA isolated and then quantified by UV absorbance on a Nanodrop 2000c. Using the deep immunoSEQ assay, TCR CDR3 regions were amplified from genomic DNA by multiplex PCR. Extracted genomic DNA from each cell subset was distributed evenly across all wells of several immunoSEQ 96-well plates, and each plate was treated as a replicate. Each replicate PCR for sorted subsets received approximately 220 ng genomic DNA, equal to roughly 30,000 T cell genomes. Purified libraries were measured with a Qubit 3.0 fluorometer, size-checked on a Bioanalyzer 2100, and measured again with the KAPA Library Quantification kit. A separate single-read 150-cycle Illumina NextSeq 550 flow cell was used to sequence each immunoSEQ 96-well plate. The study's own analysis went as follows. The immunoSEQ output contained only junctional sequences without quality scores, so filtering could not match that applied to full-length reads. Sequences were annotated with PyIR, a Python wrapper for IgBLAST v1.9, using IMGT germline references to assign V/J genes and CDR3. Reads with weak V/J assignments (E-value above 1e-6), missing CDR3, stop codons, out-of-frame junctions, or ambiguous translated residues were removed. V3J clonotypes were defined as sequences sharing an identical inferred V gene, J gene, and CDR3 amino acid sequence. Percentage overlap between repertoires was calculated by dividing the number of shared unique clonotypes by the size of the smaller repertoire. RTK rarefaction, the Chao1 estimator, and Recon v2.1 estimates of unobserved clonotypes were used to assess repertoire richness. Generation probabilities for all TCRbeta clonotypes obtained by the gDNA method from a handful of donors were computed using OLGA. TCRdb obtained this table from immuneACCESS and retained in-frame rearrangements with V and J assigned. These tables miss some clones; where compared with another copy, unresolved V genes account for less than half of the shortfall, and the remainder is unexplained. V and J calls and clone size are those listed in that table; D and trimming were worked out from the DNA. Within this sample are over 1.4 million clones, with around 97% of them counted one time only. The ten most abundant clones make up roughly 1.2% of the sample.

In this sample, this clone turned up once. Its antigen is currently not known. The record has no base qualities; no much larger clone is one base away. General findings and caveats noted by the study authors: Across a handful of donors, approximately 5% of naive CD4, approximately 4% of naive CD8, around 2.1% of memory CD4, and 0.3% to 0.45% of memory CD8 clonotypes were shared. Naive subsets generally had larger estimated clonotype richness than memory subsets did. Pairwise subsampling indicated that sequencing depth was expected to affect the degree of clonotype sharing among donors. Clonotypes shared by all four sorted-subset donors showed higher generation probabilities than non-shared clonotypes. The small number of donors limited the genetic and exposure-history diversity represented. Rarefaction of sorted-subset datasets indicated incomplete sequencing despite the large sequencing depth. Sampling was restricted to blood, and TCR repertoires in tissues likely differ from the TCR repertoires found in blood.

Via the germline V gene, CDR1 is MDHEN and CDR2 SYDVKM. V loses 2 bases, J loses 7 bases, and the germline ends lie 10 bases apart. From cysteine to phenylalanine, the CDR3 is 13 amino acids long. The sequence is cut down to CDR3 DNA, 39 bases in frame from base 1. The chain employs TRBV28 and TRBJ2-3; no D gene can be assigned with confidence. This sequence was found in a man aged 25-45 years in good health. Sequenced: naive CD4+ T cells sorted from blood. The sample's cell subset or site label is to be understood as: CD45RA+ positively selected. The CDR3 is CASSLQQPYTQYF. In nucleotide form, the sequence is TGTGCCAGCAGTTTACAGCAGCCCTATACGCAGTATTTT. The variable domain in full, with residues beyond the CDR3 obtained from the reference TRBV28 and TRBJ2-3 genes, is DVKVTQSSRYLVKRTGEKVFLECVQDMDHENMFWYRQDPGLGLRLIYFSYDVKMKEKGDIPEGYSVSREKKERFSLILESASTNQTSMYLCASSLQQPYTQYFGPGTRLTVL.